These T cell receptor beta chains were read from a single sample in a study of T cells in Graves' hyperthyroidism and ophthalmopathy. Each CDR3 protein is one row after TCRdb ran MiXCR on the multiplex PCR reads. The sample yields about 640,000 distinct CDR3 sequences, around 20% seen once. The sample was blood. The receptors originated from a man aged 25-45 years with Graves' ophthalmopathy. CDR3s include the opening cysteine and the closing phenylalanine or tryptophan. The D gene is left open where the match is weak. Rows may omit the clone size; those that give it use once, few, many or a size class.

d_gene | len | j_gene | abundance | v_gene | CDR3aa | CDR3nt
. | 15 | TRBJ2-7 | once | TRBV10-2 | CASSEIGPYSYEQYF | TGCGCCAGCAGTGAGATAGGGCCTTACTCCTACGAGCAGTACTTC
. | 15 | TRBJ1-6 | few | TRBV2 | CASSEVPWDNSPLHF | TGTGCCAGCAGTGAAGTCCCTTGGGATAATTCACCCCTCCACTTT
. | 15 | TRBJ1-1 | . | TRBV11-2 | CASSSNGQVNTEAFF | TGTGCCAGCAGCTCGAACGGGCAGGTGAACACTGAAGCTTTCTTT
. | 12 | TRBJ2-1 | . | TRBV9 | CASSLSANEQFF | TGTGCCAGCAGCCTCAGCGCGAATGAGCAGTTCTTC
. | 13 | TRBJ2-1 | . | TRBV30 | CAWMAAVNNEQFF | TGTGCCTGGATGGCTGCTGTTAACAATGAGCAGTTCTTC
. | 14 | TRBJ1-6 | . | TRBV10-3 | CAISETGLDSPLHF | TGTGCCATCAGTGAGACAGGGTTGGATTCACCCCTCCACTTT
TRBD1 | 14 | TRBJ1-2 | many | TRBV2 | CASSDLGTGGGYTF | TGTGCCAGCAGTGATCTAGGGACAGGGGGCGGCTACACCTTC
. | 13 | TRBJ1-5 | many | TRBV28 | CASSEGIQGPQHF | TGTGCCAGCAGTGAAGGGATTCAGGGGCCCCAGCATTTT
. | 14 | TRBJ2-7 | . | TRBV6-1 | CASSGGPGSYEQYF | TGTGCCAGCAGTGGGGGTCCTGGCTCCTACGAGCAGTACTTC
. | 14 | TRBJ1-2 | few | TRBV12-3/TRBV12-4 | CASSPAGPNYGYTF | TGTGCCAGCAGTCCCGCCGGCCCTAACTATGGCTACACCTTC
. | 13 | TRBJ2-1 | . | TRBV12-5 | CASGLSPDNEQFF | TGTGCTAGTGGTTTGTCCCCGGACAATGAGCAGTTCTTC
. | 15 | TRBJ1-5 | many | TRBV2 | CASSEAGSSHQPQHF | TGTGCCAGCAGTGAGGCAGGGTCCTCCCATCAGCCCCAGCATTTT
. | 13 | TRBJ2-7 | few | TRBV10-3 | CAISARTGDEQYF | TGTGCCATCAGTGCCCGGACCGGGGACGAGCAGTACTTC
. | 15 | TRBJ1-4 | once | TRBV4-3 | CASSQDLGPNEKLFF | TGCGCCAGCAGCCAAGATTTGGGCCCTAATGAAAAACTGTTTTTT
. | 13 | TRBJ2-7 | . | TRBV10-3 | CAIRPHNEDEQYF | TGTGCCATCAGGCCCCATAACGAGGACGAGCAGTACTTC
. | 11 | TRBJ1-2 | many | TRBV30 | CAWSVGRGYTF | TGTGCCTGGAGTGTAGGGAGGGGCTACACCTTC
. | 14 | TRBJ2-7 | few | TRBV6-1 | CASTYDGERHEQYF | TGTGCCAGCACTTATGACGGGGAAAGGCACGAGCAGTACTTC
. | 13 | TRBJ1-3 | . | TRBV28 | CASSFQGSNTIYF | TGTGCCAGCAGTTTCCAGGGCTCGAACACCATATATTTT
. | 15 | TRBJ2-1 | . | TRBV3-1 | CASSLGQRASDEQFF | TGTGCCAGCAGCCTAGGACAGCGGGCTAGCGATGAGCAGTTCTTC
. | 16 | TRBJ1-1 | . | TRBV3-1 | CASSQDEGLANTEAFF | TGTGCCAGCAGCCAAGATGAAGGGCTAGCGAACACTGAAGCTTTCTTT
TRBD2 | 20 | TRBJ2-1 | few | TRBV14 | CASSQQSWGAGASSYNEQFF | TGTGCCAGCAGCCAACAGAGCTGGGGAGCGGGGGCTAGCTCCTACAATGAGCAGTTCTTC
. | 14 | TRBJ1-5 | . | TRBV28 | CASSRGVFGQPQHF | TGTGCCAGCAGTCGAGGGGTTTTTGGGCAGCCCCAGCATTTT
TRBD1 | 15 | TRBJ2-4 | many | TRBV13 | CASSFFDRDRNIQYF | TGTGCCAGCAGCTTCTTCGACCGGGACAGAAACATTCAGTACTTC
TRBD1 | 16 | TRBJ2-1 | few | TRBV6-2/TRBV6-3 | CASSLRGQAIPNEQFF | TGTGCCAGCAGCTTGAGGGGACAGGCTATACCCAATGAGCAGTTCTTC
TRBD2 | 18 | TRBJ2-7 | many | TRBV11-1 | CASSRPRRTSGGSYEQYF | TGTGCCAGCAGCCGGCCTAGACGGACTAGCGGAGGCTCCTACGAGCAGTACTTC
. | 13 | TRBJ1-5 | many | TRBV20-1 | CSAQGAFNQPQHF | TGCAGTGCTCAAGGGGCTTTCAATCAGCCCCAGCATTTT
. | 15 | TRBJ2-1 | many | TRBV12-3/TRBV12-4 | CASRYLAHDSNEQFF | TGTGCCAGCAGATATTTAGCCCACGACAGCAATGAGCAGTTCTTC
. | 15 | TRBJ1-1 | many | TRBV3-1 | CASSQVEAWGTEAFF | TGTGCCAGCAGCCAAGTCGAGGCCTGGGGCACTGAAGCTTTCTTT
. | 13 | TRBJ1-2 | many | TRBV20-1 | CSAADIFGYGYTF | TGCAGTGCTGCAGACATTTTCGGCTATGGCTACACCTTC
. | 14 | TRBJ1-6 | . | TRBV27 | CASSLRDKYSPLHF | TGTGCCAGCAGTTTGCGGGACAAATATTCACCCCTCCACTTT
. | 16 | TRBJ2-1 | many | TRBV7-9 | CASSLMQGRTYNEQFF | TGTGCCAGCAGCTTAATGCAGGGAAGGACCTACAATGAGCAGTTCTTC
TRBD2 | 15 | TRBJ2-7 | . | TRBV5-4 | CASSTSGTHSYEQYF | TGTGCCAGCAGCACTAGCGGGACCCACTCCTACGAGCAGTACTTC
. | 13 | TRBJ1-1 | many | TRBV3-1 | CASSQDRETEAFF | TGTGCCAGCAGCCAAGACAGGGAAACTGAAGCTTTCTTT
TRBD1 | 15 | TRBJ2-7 | . | TRBV5-1 | CASSVLGQGQVGQYF | TGCGCCAGCAGTGTCTTGGGACAGGGCCAGGTCGGGCAGTACTTC
TRBD1 | 13 | TRBJ2-7 | few | TRBV2 | CASSPDRGPEQYF | TGTGCCAGCAGCCCGGACAGGGGGCCCGAGCAGTACTTC
TRBD2 | 15 | TRBJ2-5 | few | TRBV15 | CATSRVLARGETQYF | TGTGCCACCAGCAGAGTACTAGCGAGGGGAGAGACCCAGTACTTC
TRBD2 | 14 | TRBJ2-1 | . | TRBV7-9 | CASSYRPGTMEQFF | TGTGCCAGCAGCTACCGCCCCGGGACTATGGAGCAGTTCTTC
. | 13 | TRBJ2-1 | few | TRBV2 | CASSPDVADEQFF | TGTGCCAGCAGTCCGGACGTAGCGGATGAGCAGTTCTTC
. | 14 | TRBJ1-6 | many | TRBV2 | CASSGEGRGSPLHF | TGTGCCAGCAGTGGAGAGGGACGAGGTTCACCCCTCCACTTT
. | 14 | TRBJ2-2 | . | TRBV2 | CASSEFGYTGELFF | TGTGCCAGCAGTGAATTTGGGTACACCGGGGAGCTGTTTTTT
TRBD2 | 16 | TRBJ2-2 | few | TRBV6-1 | CASSPGTSGSPGELFF | TGTGCCAGCAGCCCCGGGACTAGCGGGAGCCCCGGGGAGCTGTTTTTT
TRBD1 | 16 | TRBJ1-2 | many | TRBV28 | CASSRGGQAINYGYTF | TGTGCCAGCAGTCGGGGAGGACAGGCGATTAACTATGGCTACACCTTC